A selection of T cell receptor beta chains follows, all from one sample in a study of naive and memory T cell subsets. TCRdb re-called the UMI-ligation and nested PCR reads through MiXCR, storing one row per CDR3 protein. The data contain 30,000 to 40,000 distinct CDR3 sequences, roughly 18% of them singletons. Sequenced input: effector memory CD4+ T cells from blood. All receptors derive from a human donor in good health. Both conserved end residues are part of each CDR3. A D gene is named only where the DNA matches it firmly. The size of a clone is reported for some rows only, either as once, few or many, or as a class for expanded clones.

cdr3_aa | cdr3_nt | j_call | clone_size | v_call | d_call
CAIKGGGPDTQYF | TGTGCCATCAAGGGGGGAGGGCCCGATACGCAGTATTTT | TRBJ2-3 | . | TRBV10-3 | .
CASSTTVYGYTF | TGTGCCAGCAGTACGACAGTCTATGGCTACACCTTC | TRBJ1-2 | many | TRBV28 | .
CSARQPNTEAFF | TGCAGTGCGAGACAGCCGAACACTGAAGCTTTCTTT | TRBJ1-1 | medium-sized | TRBV20-1 | .
CASSETGGRGNTIYF | TGTGCCAGCAGCGAGACAGGGGGGCGAGGAAACACCATATATTTT | TRBJ1-3 | . | TRBV9 | TRBD1
CASSLTGTGAGGAFF | TGTGCCAGCAGCTTGACCGGGACAGGGGCTGGCGGAGCTTTCTTT | TRBJ1-1 | . | TRBV7-9 | TRBD1
CASSWAGVSYEQYF | TGTGCCAGCAGCTGGGCAGGGGTCTCCTACGAGCAGTACTTC | TRBJ2-7 | . | TRBV13 | .
CASSLTQSSYNSPLHF | TGTGCCAGCAGTCTAACACAGAGCTCCTATAATTCACCCCTCCACTTT | TRBJ1-6 | few | TRBV27 | .
CASSHRQGNTEAFF | TGTGCCAGCAGTCATAGACAGGGGAACACTGAAGCTTTCTTT | TRBJ1-1 | . | TRBV6-6 | TRBD1
CSAAHGLGSSYNEQFF | TGCAGTGCTGCCCACGGACTAGGTAGCTCCTACAATGAGCAGTTCTTC | TRBJ2-1 | . | TRBV20-1 | TRBD2
CASSQEGSRGADGYTF | TGTGCCAGCAGCCAAGAAGGGTCGCGGGGGGCGGATGGCTACACCTTC | TRBJ1-2 | few | TRBV3-1 | .
CASSRSGQNTEAFF | TGTGCCAGCAGTAGATCGGGACAGAACACTGAAGCTTTCTTT | TRBJ1-1 | . | TRBV6-5 | .
CAIRENTEAFF | TGTGCCATCAGGGAAAACACTGAAGCTTTCTTT | TRBJ1-1 | few | TRBV10-3 | .
CSARAVQGPGTDTQYF | TGCAGTGCTAGAGCGGTCCAGGGGCCAGGCACAGATACGCAGTATTTT | TRBJ2-3 | many | TRBV20-1 | .
CASSYGGTLGSEQFF | TGTGCCAGCAGTTACGGCGGTACCCTAGGGAGTGAGCAGTTCTTC | TRBJ2-1 | many | TRBV6-5 | .
CASTGTGMSEQYF | TGTGCCAGCACCGGGACAGGTATGAGCGAGCAGTACTTC | TRBJ2-7 | few | TRBV6-1 | TRBD1
CSVGQGGEYF | TGCAGCGTTGGACAGGGGGGCGAGTACTTC | TRBJ2-7 | . | TRBV29-1 | TRBD1
CASSFYPTPDEQYF | TGTGCCAGCAGCTTCTACCCCACACCAGACGAGCAGTACTTC | TRBJ2-7 | . | TRBV7-2 | .
CATHVSGLAGGDTSTDTQYF | TGTGCCACGCATGTCAGTGGGCTAGCGGGAGGGGATACTAGCACAGATACGCAGTATTTT | TRBJ2-3 | . | TRBV10-3 | TRBD2
CSAPRPTSRTSTDTQYF | TGCAGTGCTCCCCGTCCCACTAGCAGAACTAGCACAGATACGCAGTATTTT | TRBJ2-3 | few | TRBV20-1 | .
CASSSVNGANVLTF | TGTGCCAGCAGTTCCGTCAATGGGGCCAACGTCCTGACTTTC | TRBJ2-6 | . | TRBV28 | .
CSARQGSYGYTF | TGCAGTGCTAGACAGGGGAGCTATGGCTACACCTTC | TRBJ1-2 | . | TRBV20-1 | .
CASSLRAGARSTEAFF | TGTGCCAGCAGCTTGCGGGCAGGGGCGAGGAGCACTGAAGCTTTCTTT | TRBJ1-1 | medium-sized | TRBV5-5 | .
CSASRFRQGLF | TGCAGTGCCTCTCGTTTCCGACAGGGACTTTTC | TRBJ2-1 | few | TRBV20-1 | .
CASSLDGQGPYGYTF | TGCGCCAGCAGCTTGGACGGACAGGGACCCTATGGCTACACCTTC | TRBJ1-2 | few | TRBV5-1 | TRBD1
CASSYFAGLDTQYF | TGTGCCAGCAGTTACTTTGCGGGTTTAGATACGCAGTATTTT | TRBJ2-3 | many | TRBV6-6 | .
CASDRAPSINYGYTF | TGTGCCAGCGACAGGGCTCCGAGCATTAACTATGGCTACACCTTC | TRBJ1-2 | few | TRBV5-6 | TRBD1
CASSARLASFTDTQYF | TGTGCCAGCAGTGCGCGACTAGCGAGCTTTACAGATACGCAGTATTTT | TRBJ2-3 | . | TRBV27 | TRBD2
CASSQGGLAGAEQFF | TGCGCCAGCAGCCAAGGGGGACTAGCGGGAGCTGAGCAGTTCTTC | TRBJ2-1 | . | TRBV4-3 | TRBD2
CASSPGLARTDTQYF | TGTGCCAGCAGCCCCGGGTTAGCACGCACAGATACGCAGTATTTT | TRBJ2-3 | few | TRBV9 | .
CASTGSRQSTGELFF | TGTGCCAGCACCGGATCTAGACAGTCCACCGGGGAGCTGTTTTTT | TRBJ2-2 | few | TRBV6-6 | .
CSVSDPYEQYF | TGCAGTGTCTCTGACCCCTACGAGCAGTACTTC | TRBJ2-7 | . | TRBV20-1 | .
CASSRRTGPDFNQPQHF | TGTGCCAGCAGCCGAAGGACAGGACCTGACTTTAATCAGCCCCAGCATTTT | TRBJ1-5 | . | TRBV6-2/TRBV6-3 | TRBD1
CASSFGGGLYEQYF | TGTGCCAGCAGTTTTGGGGGGGGACTCTACGAGCAGTACTTC | TRBJ2-7 | few | TRBV28 | TRBD2
CASSYSLLGDEQFF | TGTGCCAGCAGTTACTCCCTTCTTGGGGATGAGCAGTTCTTC | TRBJ2-1 | few | TRBV6-5 | .
CASSQQSLWTEAFF | TGTGCCAGCAGCCAACAGAGCTTGTGGACTGAAGCTTTCTTT | TRBJ1-1 | few | TRBV7-9 | .